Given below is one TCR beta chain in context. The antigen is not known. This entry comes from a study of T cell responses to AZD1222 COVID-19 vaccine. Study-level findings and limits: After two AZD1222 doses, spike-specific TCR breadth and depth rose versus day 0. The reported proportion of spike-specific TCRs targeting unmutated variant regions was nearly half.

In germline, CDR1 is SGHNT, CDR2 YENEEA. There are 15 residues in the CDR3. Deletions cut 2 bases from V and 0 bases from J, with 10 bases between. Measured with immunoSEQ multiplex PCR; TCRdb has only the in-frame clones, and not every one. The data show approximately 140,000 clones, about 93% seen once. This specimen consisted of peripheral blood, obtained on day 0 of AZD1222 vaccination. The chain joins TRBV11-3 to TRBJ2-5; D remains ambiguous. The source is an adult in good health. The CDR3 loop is CASSLSSYNQETQYF. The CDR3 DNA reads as TGTGCCAGCAGCTTATCATCCTATAACCAAGAGACCCAGTACTTC.